Only a few counts were recorded for the clone carrying this TCR beta chain. Per germline, CDR1 LGHNA and CDR2 YSLEER. The ends were cut back, 2 bases at V and 0 bases at J, with 13 bases in the middle. CDR3 length: 17 amino acids. TCRdb ran MiXCR on the 5' RACE reads and lists one entry per CDR3 protein. This table holds about 290,000 distinct CDR3 sequences, roughly 15% found once. This specimen comes from a study of T-cell memory formation after mild COVID-19. This receptor was taken from a man between 18 and 29 years old who had mild COVID-19 (a few samples of this study predate the infection). Cell type and time point are not known. The rearrangement joins TRBV4-3 to TRBJ2-2, with D uncertain. Sequenced sample: PBMCs or a T cell subset sorted from them (not recorded which). CDR3 in amino acids: CASSQSLGYANTGELFF. The DNA of the CDR3 is TGCGCCAGCAGCCAAAGTCTAGGGTACGCGAACACCGGGGAGCTGTTTTTT.